Listed below are T cell receptor beta chains from one sample, sequenced in a study of long-term antiretroviral therapy in people with HIV. Generated by immunoSEQ multiplex PCR, the TCRdb table keeps only in-frame clones and is missing some. The table lists over 30,000 clones, roughly 80% of them singletons. The source material was unsorted PBMCs, sampled 0.6 years after starting antiretroviral therapy. These receptor sequences come from a man between 18 and 29 years old with HIV. CDR3s include the opening cysteine and the closing phenylalanine or tryptophan. D genes are given only for firm matches.

>TRBD2|TRBV5-1|TRBJ2-3
CASSLGLAGERMDTQYF
>TRBD1|TRBV2|TRBJ2-7
CASSRDRGLHEQYF
>-|TRBV5-4|TRBJ2-5
CASSVYQETQYF
>-|TRBV6-5|TRBJ2-1
CASSIGRNEQFF
>TRBD2|TRBV5-4|TRBJ2-1
CASSGGLAPRDYNEQFF
>TRBD2|TRBV27|TRBJ2-7
CASSWGLASSYEQYF
>-|TRBV6-5|TRBJ2-7
CASRLGTGGTYEQYF
>-|TRBV7-2|TRBJ1-2
CASSLNGINYGYTF
>-|TRBV9|TRBJ2-2
CASSVGGRAGVTGELFF
>-|TRBV2|TRBJ2-1
CASSESSRVAEQFF
>TRBD2|TRBV5-1|TRBJ2-3
CASSLVAGGPEDTQYF
>-|TRBV5-6|TRBJ2-7
CASTLGVGREQYF
>-|TRBV7-8|TRBJ1-2
CASSLGGKGYGYTF
>-|TRBV7-9|TRBJ2-6
CASSLSSGANVLTF
>-|TRBV29-1|TRBJ1-1
CSVLIPVFSEAFF
>-|TRBV5-8|TRBJ1-5
CASSLDLGNQPQHF
>TRBD1|TRBV5-6|TRBJ2-5
CASSRDREETQYF
>-|TRBV28|TRBJ1-2
CASTVYLGGLNYGYTF
>-|TRBV19|TRBJ1-1
CASSMGGNTEAFF
>-|TRBV2|TRBJ2-3
CASNPGASPDTQYF
>TRBD1|TRBV6-4|TRBJ1-2
CASSDSTGGSYGYTF
>TRBD2|TRBV28|TRBJ2-3
CASSGLAGGLFTDTQYF
>TRBD2|TRBV9|TRBJ2-7
CASSAREGLGEQYF
>-|TRBV6-5|TRBJ2-5
CASSSLLGTQYF
>-|TRBV11-2|TRBJ2-3
CASSLLTLLPYF
>-|TRBV18|TRBJ1-5
CASSPRHSAQHF
>TRBD1|TRBV4-3|TRBJ1-4
CASSQEGGVKGKLFF
>TRBD2|TRBV5-4|TRBJ2-3
CASSLEAGVGGDTQYF
>-|TRBV19|TRBJ2-5
CASSRVLAETQYF
>-|TRBV29-1|TRBJ1-2
CSVAQGPYYGYTF
>TRBD2|TRBV6-1|TRBJ2-6
CASSESGGRWLNVLTF
>-|TRBV7-9|TRBJ2-7
CASSLVVGGPYEQYF
>-|TRBV7-8|TRBJ2-3
CASSSFDGTTDTQYF
>TRBD1|TRBV18|TRBJ2-5
CASSPQQGAETQYF
>-|TRBV6-5|TRBJ1-1
CASRKQGRNTEAFF
>-|TRBV6-6|TRBJ1-3
CASSPPGVGNTIYF
>-|TRBV7-9|TRBJ2-4
CASSLGQYIQYF
>TRBD2|TRBV7-8|TRBJ2-7
CASSPHNGGVYEQYF
>-|TRBV14|TRBJ1-5
CASSQRRGEPQHF
>TRBD2|TRBV11-2|TRBJ2-7
CASSSRLAAKIYEQYF
>-|TRBV28|TRBJ1-1
CASSWGGGYTEAFF
>-|TRBV19|TRBJ1-5
CASTDYAGLNQPQHF
>-|TRBV19|TRBJ1-1
CASSITGNMNTEAFF
>-|TRBV5-1|TRBJ2-7
CASSGRETYEQYF
>TRBD2|TRBV29-1|TRBJ2-1
CSVDQGRARNEQFF
>TRBD2|TRBV5-4|TRBJ2-3
CASSPTGTSGVDTQYF
>-|TRBV7-2|TRBJ1-2
CASIQTGRGRGGYTF
>TRBD2|TRBV28|TRBJ2-7
CASSLGLAGEAYEQYF
>TRBD2|TRBV29-1|TRBJ2-1
CSVLAEIYNEQFF